This TCR beta chain was captured by sequencing in a study of early T cells in non-severe SARS-CoV-2 infection. After removal of 4 bases from V and 4 bases from J, the junction contained 2 bases not matched to a gene. The CDR3 has 14 amino acids. CDR1 SGHNT and CDR2 YENEEA come from the germline V gene. Attached unique molecular identifiers marked individual cDNA molecules. A single record per CDR3 protein comes from TCRdb applying MiXCR to the 5' RACE reads. The sample shows roughly 51,000 distinct CDR3 sequences, about 6.3% of them seen only once. At least ten counts were recorded for this clonotype.

Here the sequenced sample was whole blood, taken at baseline. V is TRBV11-3 and J is TRBJ2-1; TRBD1 agrees at 9 bases. This clonotype was obtained from an adult who was a healthcare worker with PCR-confirmed SARS-CoV-2 infection or an uninfected control (not recorded which). CDR3 residues: CASSSGQGYNEQFF. CDR3 DNA: TGTGCCAGCAGCTCCGGACAGGGGTACAATGAGCAGTTCTTC. The complete variable domain, with remaining parts taken from reference TRBV11-3 and TRBJ2-1, reads EAGVVQSPRYKIIEKKQPVAFWCNPISGHNTLYWYLQNLGQGPELLIRYENEEAVDDSQLPKDRFSAERLKGVDSTLKIQPAELGDSAVYLCASSSGQGYNEQFFGPGTRLTVL.